This is a list of T cell receptor beta chains from one sample in a study of blood T cells in healthy people across ages. Each CDR3 protein gets one entry after TCRdb re-called the 5' RACE reads with MiXCR. Of more than 450,000 distinct CDR3 sequences listed, 25% to 35% are singletons. These data are also associated with another study on T cells of mothers and their children.

Material for sequencing was blood. These receptors were collected from a boy aged 2 to 10 in good health. CDR3s include the opening cysteine and the closing phenylalanine or tryptophan. A D gene is named only where the DNA matches it firmly. Expanded clones are given a class, and other clones once, few, many or no size at all.

CDR3 length	D gene	clone size	V gene	J gene	CDR3 DNA	CDR3 protein
17	NA	NA	TRBV12-3/TRBV12-4	TRBJ2-1	TGTGCCAGCAGTTCCCCCGGTAGGGGGAGTGTCTACAATGAGCAGTTCTTC	CASSSPGRGSVYNEQFF
14	NA	many	TRBV7-9	TRBJ1-5	TGTGCCAGCAGCCTCTTAGGAAGTAATCAGCCCCAGCATTTT	CASSLLGSNQPQHF
15	NA	NA	TRBV19	TRBJ1-1	TGTGCCAGTAGTATACAGGGGACAATGAACACTGAAGCTTTCTTT	CASSIQGTMNTEAFF
16	NA	few	TRBV12-5	TRBJ1-4	TGTGCTAGTGGGGACGAGTCAGGACGATGGCAGGAAAAACTGTTTTTT	CASGDESGRWQEKLFF
21	NA	NA	TRBV4-1	TRBJ1-2	TGCGCCAGCAGCCACCCGACAGCCCTAAAGGTACCAGCTCACCCTAACTATGGCTACACCTTC	CASSHPTALKVPAHPNYGYTF
14	TRBD1	few	TRBV20-1	TRBJ2-5	TGCAGTGCTAGAGATGGGACAGGGCAAGAGACCCAGTACTTC	CSARDGTGQETQYF
15	NA	few	TRBV9	TRBJ2-1	TGTGCCAGCAGCCCCCACCCGGACTCGGGGCGGGAGCAGTTCTTC	CASSPHPDSGREQFF
12	NA	many	TRBV20-1	TRBJ2-2	TGCAGTGCTAATCTCCACACCGGGGAGCTGTTTTTT	CSANLHTGELFF
13	NA	NA	TRBV10-3	TRBJ2-5	TGTGCCATCAGTGTCAACTTACAAGAGACCCAGTACTTC	CAISVNLQETQYF
13	NA	few	TRBV20-1	TRBJ2-7	TGCAGTGCCATATCGGACCGTCCCTACGAGCAGTACTTC	CSAISDRPYEQYF
17	TRBD1	few	TRBV7-9	TRBJ1-4	TGTGCCAGCAGTCGAGGGGACAGGGGGCCGGATAATGAAAAACTGTTTTTT	CASSRGDRGPDNEKLFF
15	TRBD2	NA	TRBV7-8	TRBJ2-5	TGTGCCAGCAGCCCAGCGGGGGGGCCTACAGAGACCCAGTACTTC	CASSPAGGPTETQYF
13	NA	NA	TRBV7-6	TRBJ2-7	TGTGCCTCTGGGGGGCTAGCGGTATACGAGCAGTACTTC	CASGGLAVYEQYF
10	NA	many	TRBV20-1	TRBJ1-1	TGCAGTGCTAGCGATGGTTGGGCTTTCTTT	CSASDGWAFF
14	TRBD1	few	TRBV20-1	TRBJ2-7	TGCAGTGCTAGACCCCGGGACAGCCTCTACGAGCAGTACTTC	CSARPRDSLYEQYF
16	NA	few	TRBV5-1	TRBJ1-3	TGCGCCAGCAGCTTGGACCCTGGGACGTCTGGAAACACCATATATTTT	CASSLDPGTSGNTIYF
15	TRBD1	NA	TRBV6-5	TRBJ2-1	TGTGCCAGCAGGGCTCTCGGACAGGGGAGGAATGAGCAGTTCTTC	CASRALGQGRNEQFF
13	NA	few	TRBV7-9	TRBJ2-1	TGTGCCAGCAGCTTAGACCATTACAATGAGCAGTTCTTC	CASSLDHYNEQFF
13	NA	few	TRBV7-2	TRBJ2-4	TGTGCCAGCAGCTTCAAGGGAGAGGACATTCAGTACTTC	CASSFKGEDIQYF
17	TRBD2	NA	TRBV11-1	TRBJ2-1	TGTGCCAGCAGCTTTCGCGGGAGGACGATGGTGGTGAGTGAGCAGTTCTTC	CASSFRGRTMVVSEQFF
11	NA	few	TRBV29-1	TRBJ2-5	TGCAGCGGAAGGACACAAGAGACCCAGTACTTC	CSGRTQETQYF
17	NA	few	TRBV29-1	TRBJ2-7	TGCAGCGTTGAATCAGAAGGGGGCGGGAGTAGCTCCTACGAGCAGTACTTC	CSVESEGGGSSSYEQYF
15	TRBD2	few	TRBV7-6	TRBJ2-1	TGTGCCAGCAGCTCCCGATTGGGCGGGGGCAATGAGCAGTTCTTC	CASSSRLGGGNEQFF
20	TRBD1	NA	TRBV3-1	TRBJ1-4	TGTGCCAGCAGCCTACTCCCGGGACAGGGAATTATGGGGACTAATGAAAAACTGTTTTTT	CASSLLPGQGIMGTNEKLFF
17	NA	few	TRBV20-1	TRBJ2-5	TGCAGTGCTAGAGATCAGGCGGTCTACCTAGGGGGGGAGACCCAGTACTTC	CSARDQAVYLGGETQYF
14	NA	few	TRBV3-1	TRBJ2-7	TGTGCCAGCAGCATGACAGGTTCGGGATACGAGCAGTGCTTC	CASSMTGSGYEQCF
16	TRBD2	NA	TRBV29-1	TRBJ2-3	TGCAGCGTTGAACCGGGAACTAGCGGCCGCACAGATACGCAGTATTTT	CSVEPGTSGRTDTQYF
17	NA	NA	TRBV7-2	TRBJ2-4	TGTGCCAGCAGCTCTAACGCTTGGGGGCTAGCCAAAAACATTCAGTACTTC	CASSSNAWGLAKNIQYF
16	TRBD2	few	TRBV5-1	TRBJ2-1	TGCGCCAGCAGCCCCGGGACTAGCGCCCTCATTGGGGAGCAGTTCTTC	CASSPGTSALIGEQFF
13	NA	few	TRBV29-1	TRBJ2-6	TGCAGCGTTCGGGCCTCTGGGGCCAACGTCCTGACTTTC	CSVRASGANVLTF
15	NA	NA	TRBV27	TRBJ2-1	TGTGCCAGCAGTTTTGGGACAAAATCATACAATGAGCAGTTCTTC	CASSFGTKSYNEQFF
14	TRBD1	NA	TRBV7-6	TRBJ2-2	TGTGCCAGTAGGACAGGGGTAGTAACCGGGGAGCTGTTTTTT	CASRTGVVTGELFF
13	NA	NA	TRBV5-4	TRBJ1-2	TGTGCCAGCAGCCCGCCGGATCACTATGGCTACACCTTC	CASSPPDHYGYTF
15	NA	few	TRBV4-1	TRBJ1-6	TGCGCCAGCAGCCAAGCGGGTAGGATTGATTCACCCCTCCACTTT	CASSQAGRIDSPLHF
15	NA	few	TRBV7-8	TRBJ2-2	TGTGCCAGCAGCCCAGACTCTTCGAACACCGGGGAGCTGTTTTTT	CASSPDSSNTGELFF
11	TRBD2	NA	TRBV5-4	TRBJ2-1	TGTGCCAGCAGCTTTAGCGGGATCAAGGTCTTC	CASSFSGIKVF
13	NA	few	TRBV12-3/TRBV12-4	TRBJ1-2	TGTGCCAGCAGTTTAGAGGCGGTCTATGGCTACACCTTC	CASSLEAVYGYTF
12	NA	NA	TRBV7-3	TRBJ2-1	TGTGCCAGCTCCGGCTCCGACAATGAGCAGTTCTTC	CASSGSDNEQFF
16	NA	few	TRBV25-1	TRBJ2-5	TGTGCCAGCAGTCCCTCGGGAGCGGCGTACCAAGAGACCCAGTACTTC	CASSPSGAAYQETQYF
16	NA	many	TRBV4-3	TRBJ2-1	TGCGCCAGCAGCCAAGATCCGGAGACCTCCTACAATGAGCAGTTCTTC	CASSQDPETSYNEQFF
15	NA	NA	TRBV10-3	TRBJ1-3	TGTGCCATCAGTGAAGAACAGGGTGGGAGAAACACCATATATTTT	CAISEEQGGRNTIYF
16	TRBD2	NA	TRBV3-1	TRBJ2-7	TGTGCCAGCAGCCAAGATCTGGGCGGGAGCTTTAACGAGCAGTACTTC	CASSQDLGGSFNEQYF
16	NA	NA	TRBV7-8	TRBJ2-6	TGTGCCAGCAGCTTAGGACCTGGCTCTGGGGCCAACGTCCTGACTTTC	CASSLGPGSGANVLTF
15	NA	NA	TRBV5-1	TRBJ2-5	TGCGCCAGCACAGCCGAGGGCGCCCCGGGAGAGACCCAGTACTTC	CASTAEGAPGETQYF